These T cell receptor beta chains were read from a single sample in a study of blood T cell repertoires in COVID-19. Only in-frame clones appear in the TCRdb table, and some are missing; sequencing was by immunoSEQ multiplex PCR. The repertoire holds about 140,000 clones, with 84% as singletons. The sample comprised peripheral blood. These receptors all come from a man aged 25-40 years with COVID-19, enrolled during active disease. The CDR3 runs from the conserved cysteine through the conserved F or W.

cdr3_aa: CASRGSGDNEQFF; v_call: TRBV5-1; j_call: TRBJ2-1
cdr3_aa: CAWSLGQGAFSSGNTIYF; v_call: TRBV30; j_call: TRBJ1-3
cdr3_aa: CASSGGARAENTEAFF; v_call: TRBV7-2; j_call: TRBJ1-1
cdr3_aa: CASSYSNAVGLHF; v_call: TRBV6-5; j_call: TRBJ1-6
cdr3_aa: CASSISGDFRGNQPQHF; v_call: TRBV7-9; j_call: TRBJ1-5
cdr3_aa: CASSEAARATNEKLFF; v_call: TRBV6-1; j_call: TRBJ1-4
cdr3_aa: CASSSETNTEAFF; v_call: TRBV2; j_call: TRBJ1-1
cdr3_aa: CASIESGQGWGQYF; v_call: TRBV2; j_call: TRBJ2-7
cdr3_aa: CASSLGPSGRAQPDTQYF; v_call: TRBV21-1; j_call: TRBJ2-3
cdr3_aa: CASSLLGQFDEQYF; v_call: TRBV9; j_call: TRBJ2-7
cdr3_aa: CASSPGYNIETQYF; v_call: TRBV3-1/TRBV3-2; j_call: TRBJ2-5
cdr3_aa: CASSSPAGAKRETQYF; v_call: TRBV27; j_call: TRBJ2-5
cdr3_aa: CASSRRREETQYF; v_call: TRBV27; j_call: TRBJ2-5
cdr3_aa: CASSIRELDTQYF; v_call: TRBV6-6; j_call: TRBJ2-3
cdr3_aa: CSASGQGNLYGYTF; v_call: TRBV20-1; j_call: TRBJ1-2
cdr3_aa: CASSFTGSSYEQYF; v_call: TRBV6-6; j_call: TRBJ2-7
cdr3_aa: CASSKLTGGTGELFF; v_call: TRBV5-1; j_call: TRBJ2-2
cdr3_aa: CASSWTALGDYEQYF; v_call: TRBV28; j_call: TRBJ2-7
cdr3_aa: CASSPRDRASTGELFF; v_call: TRBV5-4; j_call: TRBJ2-2
cdr3_aa: CSASSQNRLNNEQFF; v_call: TRBV20-1; j_call: TRBJ2-1
cdr3_aa: CASSLSGREAPNTGELFF; v_call: TRBV5-8; j_call: TRBJ2-2
cdr3_aa: CASRPGGGHEQYF; v_call: TRBV6-2/TRBV6-3; j_call: TRBJ2-7
cdr3_aa: CASSMGTATYEQYF; v_call: TRBV7-2; j_call: TRBJ2-7
cdr3_aa: CASSFGGGLGNEQFF; v_call: TRBV7-8; j_call: TRBJ2-1
cdr3_aa: CATRLGQTNTEAFF; v_call: TRBV10-3; j_call: TRBJ1-1
cdr3_aa: CSASTSGSYYNEQFF; v_call: TRBV20-1; j_call: TRBJ2-1
cdr3_aa: CASSDRETQYF; v_call: TRBV2; j_call: TRBJ2-5